This paragraph reports one TCR beta chain. Its antigen is not known. Generated by immunoSEQ multiplex PCR, the TCRdb table keeps only in-frame clones and is missing some. The table records roughly 390,000 clones, roughly nine tenths of them present only once. V dropped 0 bases and J dropped 5 bases, with 15 bases sitting between them. The germline CDR1 and CDR2 sequences are SGHRS and YFSETQ. The CDR3 extends over 15 amino acids. Specified treatment: around 19 received Ad26.COV2.S at low or high dose, single or two shots; 5 received placebo; per-sample allocation not given. All samples were drawn on day 63, counting from the first vaccine or placebo injection. The data belong to a study of Ad26.COV2.S vaccination and SARS-CoV-2 variants. Overall study context: Ad26.COV2.S was injected intramuscularly once or twice, 56 days apart. Study findings and constraints: Vaccine and placebo groups showed comparable non-spike TCR breadth. Higher spike-specific TCR breadth was found in vaccine recipients than in placebo recipients.

The source of this sequence is a person aged 18-60 years who received the Ad26.COV2.S COVID-19 vaccine or a placebo. The sequences come from peripheral blood, collected in a trial of Ad26.COV2.S vaccine versus placebo. This rearrangement joins TRBV5-1 to TRBJ2-7; no firm D call. The CDR3 nucleotides read TGCGCCAGCAGCTTGGCCGGTTTCGAGCTCAACGAGCAGTACTTC. This sequence encodes CASSLAGFELNEQYF.